This TCR beta chain stems from a study of OX40 agonist ivuxolimab in advanced cancers. General study findings and limits: By week 6 at 0.1 to 3.0 mg/kg, blood CD4+ and CD8+ T cells had expanded clonally. Not determined was the antigen specificity of the expanded peripheral T cells.

Samples of blood were obtained at baseline, on cycle 4 day 1, and on cycle 7 day 1. Note on this clone: Its antigen is unknown.

The data were produced by immunoSEQ multiplex PCR, yet TCRdb's version contains in-frame clones alone and is incomplete. This sample has under 25,000 clones, with approximately 78% found just once. Trimming removed 2 bases from V and 4 bases from J; junction bases left unmatched: 4. The CDR3 has 14 amino acids. V gene TRBV23-1 combines with J gene TRBJ1-2, with 7 positions matching TRBD1. TRBV23-1 falls under the ORF class, with uncertain function. The input for sequencing was CD4+ or CD8+ T cells sorted from blood, taken in a trial of the OX40 agonist ivuxolimab. This TCR was recovered from an adult with an advanced solid tumor such as melanoma, head and neck, liver or kidney cancer. This CDR3 reads CASSQKGQSYGYTF. The CDR3 nucleotides read TGCGCCAGCAGTCAAAAGGGACAGAGCTATGGCTACACCTTC.